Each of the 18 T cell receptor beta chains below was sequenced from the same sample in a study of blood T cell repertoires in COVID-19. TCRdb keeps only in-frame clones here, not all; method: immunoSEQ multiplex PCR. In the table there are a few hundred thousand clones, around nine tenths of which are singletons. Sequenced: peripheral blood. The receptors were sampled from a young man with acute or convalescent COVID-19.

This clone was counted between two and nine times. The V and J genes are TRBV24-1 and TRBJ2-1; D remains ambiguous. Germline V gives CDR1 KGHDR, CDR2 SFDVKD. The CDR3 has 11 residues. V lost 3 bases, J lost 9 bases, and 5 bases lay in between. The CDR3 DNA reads TGTGCCACCAGTGATATCCGTGAGCAGTTCTTC. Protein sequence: CATSDIREQFF.

Here the CDR3 DNA reads TGTGCCAGCAGTTTCGGAGCGGACACAGATACGCAGTATTTT. It codes for CASSFGADTDTQYF. The chain has TRBV28 and TRBJ2-3; D possibly corresponds to TRBD2 (5 bases). The CDR3 has 14 amino acids. Deletions cut 3 bases from V and 2 bases from J, with 9 bases between. CDR1 is MDHEN, CDR2 SYDVKM, per germline.

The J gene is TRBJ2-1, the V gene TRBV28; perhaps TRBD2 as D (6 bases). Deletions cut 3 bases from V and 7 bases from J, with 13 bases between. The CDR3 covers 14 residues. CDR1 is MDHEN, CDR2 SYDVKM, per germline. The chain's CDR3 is CASSFGTLRNEQFF. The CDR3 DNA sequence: TGTGCCAGCAGTTTTGGGACTCTAAGGAATGAGCAGTTCTTC.

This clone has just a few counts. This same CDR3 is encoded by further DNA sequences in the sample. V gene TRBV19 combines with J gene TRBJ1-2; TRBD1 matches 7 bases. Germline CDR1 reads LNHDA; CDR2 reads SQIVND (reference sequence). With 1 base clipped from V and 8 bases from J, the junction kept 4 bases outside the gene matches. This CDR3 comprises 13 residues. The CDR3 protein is CASSIGQGGGYTF. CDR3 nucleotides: TGTGCCAGTAGTATAGGACAGGGAGGCGGCTACACCTTC.

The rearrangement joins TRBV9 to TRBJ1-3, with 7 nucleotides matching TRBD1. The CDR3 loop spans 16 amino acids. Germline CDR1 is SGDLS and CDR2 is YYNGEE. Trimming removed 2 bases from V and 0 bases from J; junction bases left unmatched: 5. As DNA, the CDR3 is TGTGCCAGCAGCGTCACAGGGGTTCCCTCTGGAAACACCATATATTTT. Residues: CASSVTGVPSGNTIYF.

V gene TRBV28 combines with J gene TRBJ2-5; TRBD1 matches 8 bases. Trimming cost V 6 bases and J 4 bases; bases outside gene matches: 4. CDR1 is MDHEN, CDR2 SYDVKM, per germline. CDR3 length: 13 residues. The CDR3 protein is CASRWTGLETQYF. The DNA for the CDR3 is TGTGCCAGCAGATGGACAGGGTTAGAGACCCAGTACTTC.

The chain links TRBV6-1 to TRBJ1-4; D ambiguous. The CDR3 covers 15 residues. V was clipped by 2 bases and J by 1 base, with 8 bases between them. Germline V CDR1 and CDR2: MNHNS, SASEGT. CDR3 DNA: TGTGCCAGCAGTGAAAACGGGAAAACTAATGAAAAACTGTTTTTT. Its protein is CASSENGKTNEKLFF.

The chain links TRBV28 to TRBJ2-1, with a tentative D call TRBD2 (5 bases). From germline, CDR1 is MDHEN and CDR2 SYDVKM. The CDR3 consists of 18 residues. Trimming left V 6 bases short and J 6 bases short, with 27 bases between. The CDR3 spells CASSSGGRLPVLTNEQFF. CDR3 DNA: TGTGCCAGCAGCTCTGGCGGCAGACTACCGGTCCTGACCAATGAGCAGTTCTTC.

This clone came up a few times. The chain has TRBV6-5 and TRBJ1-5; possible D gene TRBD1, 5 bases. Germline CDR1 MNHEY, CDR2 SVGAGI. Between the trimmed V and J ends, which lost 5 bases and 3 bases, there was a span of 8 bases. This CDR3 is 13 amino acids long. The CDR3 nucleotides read TGTGCCAGCAGTCAGGGCCTCAATCAGCCCCAGCATTTT. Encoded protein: CASSQGLNQPQHF.

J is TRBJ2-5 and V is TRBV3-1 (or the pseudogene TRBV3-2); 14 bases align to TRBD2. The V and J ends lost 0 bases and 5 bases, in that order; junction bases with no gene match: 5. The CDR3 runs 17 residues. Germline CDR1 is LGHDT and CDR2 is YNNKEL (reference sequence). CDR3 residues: CASSQEGTSGGWETQYF. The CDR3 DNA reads TGTGCCAGCAGCCAAGAGGGGACTAGCGGGGGTTGGGAGACCCAGTACTTC.

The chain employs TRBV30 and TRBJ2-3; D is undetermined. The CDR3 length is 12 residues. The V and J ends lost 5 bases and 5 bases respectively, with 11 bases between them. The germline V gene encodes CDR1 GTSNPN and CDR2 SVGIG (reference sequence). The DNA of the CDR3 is TGTGCCTGGGCGAGGCTTCAAGATACGCAGTATTTT. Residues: CAWARLQDTQYF.

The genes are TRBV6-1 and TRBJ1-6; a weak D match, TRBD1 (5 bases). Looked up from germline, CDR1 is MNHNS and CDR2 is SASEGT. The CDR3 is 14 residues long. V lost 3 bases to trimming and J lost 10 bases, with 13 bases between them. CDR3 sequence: CASSDSGRGSPLHF. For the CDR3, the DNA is TGTGCCAGCAGTGATTCTGGGAGGGGCTCACCCCTCCACTTT.

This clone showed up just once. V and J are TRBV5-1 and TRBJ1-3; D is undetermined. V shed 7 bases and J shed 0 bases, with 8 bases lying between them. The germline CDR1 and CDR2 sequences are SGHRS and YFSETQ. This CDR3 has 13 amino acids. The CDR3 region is CASQAPSGNTIYF. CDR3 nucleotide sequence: TGCGCCAGCCAGGCACCCTCTGGAAACACCATATATTTT.

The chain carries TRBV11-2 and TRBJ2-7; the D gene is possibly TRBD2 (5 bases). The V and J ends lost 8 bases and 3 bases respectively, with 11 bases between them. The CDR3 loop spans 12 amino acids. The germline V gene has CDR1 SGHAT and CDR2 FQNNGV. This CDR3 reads CASLAPHYEQYF. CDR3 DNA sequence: TGTGCCAGCCTAGCCCCTCACTACGAGCAGTACTTC.

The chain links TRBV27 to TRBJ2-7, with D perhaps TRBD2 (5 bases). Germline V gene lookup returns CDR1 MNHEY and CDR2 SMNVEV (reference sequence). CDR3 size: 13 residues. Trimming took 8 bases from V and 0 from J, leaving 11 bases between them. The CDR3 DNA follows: TGTGCCAGCGGGAGCCCACTCTCCTACGAGCAGTACTTC. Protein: CASGSPLSYEQYF.

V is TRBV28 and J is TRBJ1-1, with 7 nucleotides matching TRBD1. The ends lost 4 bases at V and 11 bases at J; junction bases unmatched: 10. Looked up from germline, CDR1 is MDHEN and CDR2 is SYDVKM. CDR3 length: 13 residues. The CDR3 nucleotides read TGTGCCAGCAGTTCCGAAGGGGGCCCGGCGGCTTTCTTT. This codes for CASSSEGGPAAFF.

CDR3 nucleotide sequence: TGCGCCAGCAGCGGGAACGGACTAGCGGGAAATGAGCAGTTCTTC. Protein product: CASSGNGLAGNEQFF. The chain joins TRBV10-2 to TRBJ2-1, with 12 bases lining up with TRBD2. V dropped 6 bases and J dropped 7; count of bases not matched to a gene: 7. Germline V gene sequence: CDR1 WSHSY, CDR2 SAAADI. The CDR3 spans 15 residues.

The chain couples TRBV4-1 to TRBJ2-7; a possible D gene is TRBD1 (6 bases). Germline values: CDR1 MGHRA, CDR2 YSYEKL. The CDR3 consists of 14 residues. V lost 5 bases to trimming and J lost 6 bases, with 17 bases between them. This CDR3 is CASSSPGTGFEQYF. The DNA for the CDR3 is TGCGCCAGCAGCTCACCCGGCACAGGGTTCGAGCAGTACTTC.